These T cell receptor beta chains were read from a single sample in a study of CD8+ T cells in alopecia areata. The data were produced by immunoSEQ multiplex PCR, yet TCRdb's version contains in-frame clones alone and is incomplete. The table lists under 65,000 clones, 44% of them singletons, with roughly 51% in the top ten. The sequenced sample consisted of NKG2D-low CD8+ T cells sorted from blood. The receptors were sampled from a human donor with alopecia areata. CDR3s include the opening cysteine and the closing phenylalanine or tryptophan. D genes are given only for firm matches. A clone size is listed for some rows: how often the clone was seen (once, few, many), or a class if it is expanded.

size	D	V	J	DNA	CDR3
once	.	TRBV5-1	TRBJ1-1	TGCGCCAGCAGCTTGGTACGGGGCGACACTGAAGCTTTCTTT	CASSLVRGDTEAFF
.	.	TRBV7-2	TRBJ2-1	TGTGCCAGCAGCTCCACGAAGGAAGGGGAGTTCTTC	CASSSTKEGEFF
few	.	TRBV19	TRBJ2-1	TGTGCCAGTAGTATAGCAGGGCGCAATGAGCAGTTCTTC	CASSIAGRNEQFF
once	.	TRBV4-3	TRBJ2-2	TGCGCCAGCAGCCAAGATAGAGGGGAGTTGGACCGGCTGTTTTTT	CASSQDRGELDRLFF
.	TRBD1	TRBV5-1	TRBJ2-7	TGCGCCAGCAGCGGGATGAGCGACGGGACAGGGGGAAGGAGCTCCTACGAGCAGTACTTC	CASSGMSDGTGGRSSYEQYF
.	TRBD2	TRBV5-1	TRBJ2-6	TGCGCCAGCAGCCCGCGGACTAGCGGGGGAACCTCTGGGGCCAACGTCCTGACTTTC	CASSPRTSGGTSGANVLTF
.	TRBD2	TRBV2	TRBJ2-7	TGTGCCAGCAGTGGGGTAAGGACTAGCGCCTCCTACGAGCAGTACTTC	CASSGVRTSASYEQYF
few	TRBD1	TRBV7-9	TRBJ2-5	TGTGCCAGCAGCACCCGCAGCTCCGACAGGGGTTGGGAAGAGACCCAGTACTTC	CASSTRSSDRGWEETQYF
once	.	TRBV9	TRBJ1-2	TGTGCCAGCAGGCCTCCGGGCCCCCTATATGGCTACACCTTC	CASRPPGPLYGYTF
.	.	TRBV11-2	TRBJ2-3	TGTGCCAGCAGCCTAATAGACTTCGGGGGGCCCACAGATACGCAGTATTTT	CASSLIDFGGPTDTQYF
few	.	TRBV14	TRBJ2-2	TGTGCCAGCAGCCAAGATCAGGGGCCCTTGAACACCGGGGAGCTGTTTTTT	CASSQDQGPLNTGELFF
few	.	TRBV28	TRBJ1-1	TGTGCCAGCAGGTTGGGTGTGGGTCAGAACACTGAAGCTTTCTTT	CASRLGVGQNTEAFF
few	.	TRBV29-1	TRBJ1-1	TGCAGCGTTGAGCGGGTGGGTAACACTGAAGCTTTCTTT	CSVERVGNTEAFF
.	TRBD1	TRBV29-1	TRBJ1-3	TGCAGCGTCTCGACAGGGGAGAGCTCTGGAAACACCATATATTTT	CSVSTGESSGNTIYF
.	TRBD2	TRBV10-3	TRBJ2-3	TGTGCCATCAGCCCCAGCGGGAGAAGGCCAGATACGCAGTATTTT	CAISPSGRRPDTQYF
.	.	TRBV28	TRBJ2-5	TGTGCCAGCAGTTTCGTCGAGACCCAGTACTTC	CASSFVETQYF